This T cell receptor beta chain was retrieved from a study of shared clonotypes between healthy human individuals (dated by TCRdb to between 2020 and 2021). Regarding the complete study: The cohort included a few men and a couple of women between 18 and 49 years of age. For each donor, three plates each were used for CD4 naive and CD4 memory, two plates were used for CD8 naive, and one plate was used for CD8 memory. Blood TCR repertoires of several healthy adults were deeply sequenced to estimate repertoire size and the extent of clonotype sharing between individuals. To increase sequencing depth and limit assay-specific biases, different laboratories used diverse techniques to prepare libraries and sequence TCR repertoires. Leukapheresis yielded between about 0.8 and 9.5 billion PBMCs per donor.

With respect to this clone: Its binding antigen is unknown. It has no much larger one-base neighbor in the sample; base qualities were not kept.

Using the deep immunoSEQ assay, multiplex PCR amplified TCR CDR3 regions from genomic DNA. Genomic DNA extracted from each cell subset was distributed evenly over all wells of several immunoSEQ 96-well plates, and each plate served as one replicate. For sorted subsets, roughly 200 ng genomic DNA, equal to about 30,000 T cell genomes, was loaded into each replicate PCR. Purified libraries were measured with a Qubit 3.0 fluorometer, size-checked on a Bioanalyzer 2100, and measured again with the KAPA Library Quantification kit. Every immunoSEQ 96-well plate was sequenced on a separate single-read 150-cycle Illumina NextSeq 550 flow cell. The source study handled its data this way. Because the immunoSEQ output held only junctional sequences and lacked quality scores, the filtering could not match the filtering applied to full-length reads. To assign V/J genes and CDR3, sequences were annotated using PyIR, a Python wrapper for IgBLAST v1.9, with IMGT germline references. Any read was removed if the V/J assignment was weak (E-value above 1e-6), the CDR3 was missing, or the read contained stop codons, out-of-frame junctions, or ambiguous translated residues. V3J clonotypes were defined by identical inferred V gene, J gene, and CDR3 amino acid sequence. To compute the percentage overlap between repertoires, the number of shared unique clonotypes was divided by the size of the smaller repertoire. Three approaches were used to assess repertoire richness: RTK rarefaction, the Chao1 estimator, and Recon v2.1 estimates of unobserved clonotypes. For all TCRbeta clonotypes obtained by the gDNA method from a few donors, generation probabilities were computed with OLGA. As stored in TCRdb, this immuneACCESS dataset retains in-frame rearrangements with V and J assigned. A fraction of the clones does not appear; measured against another copy, unresolved V genes explain less than half of the discrepancy, and the remainder lacks a known reason. For V, J and clone size, that table is used; D and trimming come from the DNA. The sample yields about 1 million clones; under 80% were counted once. The ten largest account for 1.4% to 1.5% of the sample.

Broader findings and caveats from the paper: Larger estimated clonotype richness was generally found for naive subsets than for memory subsets. Sampling was restricted to blood, and TCR repertoires in tissues likely differ from the TCR repertoires found in blood. Because the study included a small number of donors, the genetic and exposure-history diversity represented was limited. Incomplete sequencing was indicated by rarefaction of sorted-subset datasets, despite the large sequencing depth. Based on pairwise subsampling, the degree of clonotype sharing among donors was expected to be affected by sequencing depth. Across a handful of donors, roughly 5% of naive CD4, 3% to 4% of naive CD8, about 2% of memory CD4, and approximately 0.4% of memory CD8 clonotypes were shared. Compared with non-shared clonotypes, clonotypes shared by all four sorted-subset donors had higher generation probabilities.

The donors were healthy, HIV-negative adults who had no recently reported acute infections or vaccinations. Only Caucasian adults living in Nashville, Tennessee, USA were represented among the donors. CD4+ T cells were enriched by magnetic negative selection; naive cells were then positively selected on CD45RA, and the negative fraction formed the memory subset. Blood was collected by leukapheresis, and PBMCs were isolated by Ficoll-Histopaque density gradient centrifugation and then cryopreserved in liquid nitrogen vapor phase. Analytical flow cytometry was used to check the purity and quantity of every magnetically sorted T cell population. Each sorted fraction had its genomic DNA isolated and then quantified by UV absorbance on a Nanodrop 2000c. The sequenced sample was memory CD4+ T cells sorted from blood. This sample's cell subset or site label indicates: CD45RA-negative fraction. The clonotype comes from a man between 18 and 35 years old in good health.

The DNA sequence is given as TGTGCCAGCAGCGTGAAGGTGGGGGACACTGAAGCTTTCTTT. It translates as CASSVKVGDTEAFF. The chain is made from TRBV9 and TRBJ1-1; 5 matching bases give a weak D call of TRBD1. V gives up 2 bases and J gives up 3 bases, and the segment between their germline ends measures 11 bases. The CDR3 has 14 amino acids, counting the end cysteine and phenylalanine. The read is trimmed to its CDR3 DNA, 42 bases read in frame from base 1. The CDR1 and CDR2 encoded by the germline V gene are SGDLS and YYNGEE.